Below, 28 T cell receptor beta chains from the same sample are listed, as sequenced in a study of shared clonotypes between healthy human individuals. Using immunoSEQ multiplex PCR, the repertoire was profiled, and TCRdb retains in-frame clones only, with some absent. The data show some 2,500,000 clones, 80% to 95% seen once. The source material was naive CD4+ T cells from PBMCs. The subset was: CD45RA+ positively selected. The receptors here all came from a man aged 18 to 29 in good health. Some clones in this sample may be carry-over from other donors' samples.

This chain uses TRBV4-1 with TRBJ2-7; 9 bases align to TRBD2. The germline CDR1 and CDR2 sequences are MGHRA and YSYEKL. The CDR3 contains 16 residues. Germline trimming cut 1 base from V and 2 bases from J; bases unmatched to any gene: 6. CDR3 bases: TGCGCCAGCAGCCAAGCGTGGGCTAGCGGGACCTACGAGCAGTACTTC. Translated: CASSQAWASGTYEQYF.

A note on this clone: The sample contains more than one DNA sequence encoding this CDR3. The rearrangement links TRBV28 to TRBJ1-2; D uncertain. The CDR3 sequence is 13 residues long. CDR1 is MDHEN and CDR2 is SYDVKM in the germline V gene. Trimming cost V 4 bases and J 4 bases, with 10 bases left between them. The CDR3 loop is CASSSAGGYGYTF. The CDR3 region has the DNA TGTGCCAGCAGTTCTGCAGGAGGCTATGGCTACACCTTC.

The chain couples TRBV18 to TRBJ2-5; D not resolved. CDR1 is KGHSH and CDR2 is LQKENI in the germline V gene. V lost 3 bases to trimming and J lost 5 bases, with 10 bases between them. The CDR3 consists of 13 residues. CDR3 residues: CASSPGLWETQYF. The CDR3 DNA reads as TGTGCCAGCTCACCCGGGCTGTGGGAGACCCAGTACTTC.

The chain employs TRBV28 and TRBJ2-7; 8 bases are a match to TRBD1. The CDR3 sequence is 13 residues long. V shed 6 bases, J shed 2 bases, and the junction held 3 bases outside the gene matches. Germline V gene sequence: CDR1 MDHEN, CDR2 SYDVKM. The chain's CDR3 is CASRVQGAYEQYF. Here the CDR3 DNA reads TGTGCCAGCAGGGTACAGGGGGCCTACGAGCAGTACTTC.

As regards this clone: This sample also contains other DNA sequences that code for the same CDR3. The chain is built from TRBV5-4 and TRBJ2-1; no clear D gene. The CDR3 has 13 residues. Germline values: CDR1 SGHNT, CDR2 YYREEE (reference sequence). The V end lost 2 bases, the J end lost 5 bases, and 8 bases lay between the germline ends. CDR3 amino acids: CASSLGVNNEQFF. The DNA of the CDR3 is TGTGCCAGCAGCTTAGGAGTTAACAATGAGCAGTTCTTC.

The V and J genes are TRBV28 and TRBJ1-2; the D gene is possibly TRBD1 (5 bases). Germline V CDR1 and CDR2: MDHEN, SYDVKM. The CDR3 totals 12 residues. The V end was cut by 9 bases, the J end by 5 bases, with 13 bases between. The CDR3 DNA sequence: TGTGCCAGTTCCGGGGCACAATATGGCTACACCTTC. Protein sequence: CASSGAQYGYTF.

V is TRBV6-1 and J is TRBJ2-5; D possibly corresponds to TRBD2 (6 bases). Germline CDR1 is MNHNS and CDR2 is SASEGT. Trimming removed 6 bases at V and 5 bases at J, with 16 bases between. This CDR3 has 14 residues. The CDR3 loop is CASRWRGSGETQYF. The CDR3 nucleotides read TGTGCCAGCAGATGGAGGGGCTCGGGGGAGACCCAGTACTTC.

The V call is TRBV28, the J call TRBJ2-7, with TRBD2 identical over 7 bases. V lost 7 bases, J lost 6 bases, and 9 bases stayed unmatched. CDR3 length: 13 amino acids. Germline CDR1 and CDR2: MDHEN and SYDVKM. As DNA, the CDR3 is TGTGCCAGCACCCTCCCCGGCGGGAGCGAGCAGTACTTC. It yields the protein CASTLPGGSEQYF. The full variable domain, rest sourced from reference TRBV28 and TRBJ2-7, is DVKVTQSSRYLVKRTGEKVFLECVQDMDHENMFWYRQDPGLGLRLIYFSYDVKMKEKGDIPEGYSVSREKKERFSLILESASTNQTSMYLCASTLPGGSEQYFGPGTRLTVT.

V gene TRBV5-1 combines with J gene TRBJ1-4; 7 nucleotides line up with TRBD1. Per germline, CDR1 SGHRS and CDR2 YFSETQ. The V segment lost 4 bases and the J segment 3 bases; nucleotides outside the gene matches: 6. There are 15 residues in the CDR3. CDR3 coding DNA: TGCGCCAGCAGCGGCACAGGGGCGGCTAATGAAAAACTGTTTTTT. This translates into CASSGTGAANEKLFF.

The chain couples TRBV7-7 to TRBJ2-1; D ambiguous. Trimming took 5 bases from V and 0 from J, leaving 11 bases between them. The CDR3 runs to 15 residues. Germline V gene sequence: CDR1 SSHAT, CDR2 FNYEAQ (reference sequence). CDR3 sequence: CASSLDRSSYNEQFF. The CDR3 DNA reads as TGTGCCAGCAGCCTCGACCGAAGCTCCTACAATGAGCAGTTCTTC.

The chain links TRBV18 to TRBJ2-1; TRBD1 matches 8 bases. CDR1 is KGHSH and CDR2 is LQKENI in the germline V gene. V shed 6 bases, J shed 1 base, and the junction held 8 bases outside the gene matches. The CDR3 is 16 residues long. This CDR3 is CASSLGQVPSYNEQFF. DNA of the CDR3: TGTGCCAGCTCCCTGGGACAGGTACCTTCCTACAATGAGCAGTTCTTC.

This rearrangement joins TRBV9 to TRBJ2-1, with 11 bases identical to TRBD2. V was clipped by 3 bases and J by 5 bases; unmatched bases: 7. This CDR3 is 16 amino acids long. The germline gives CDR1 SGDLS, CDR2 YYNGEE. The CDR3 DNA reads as TGTGCCAGCAGCGAAAAACTAGCGGGAGTAAACAATGAGCAGTTCTTC. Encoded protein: CASSEKLAGVNNEQFF.

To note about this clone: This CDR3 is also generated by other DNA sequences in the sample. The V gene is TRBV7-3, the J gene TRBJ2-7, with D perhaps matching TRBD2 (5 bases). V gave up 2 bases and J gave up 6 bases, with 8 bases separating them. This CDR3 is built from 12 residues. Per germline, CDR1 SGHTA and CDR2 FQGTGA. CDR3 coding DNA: TGTGCCAGCAGCTTAGGGAGCGGCGAGCAGTACTTC. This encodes CASSLGSGEQYF.

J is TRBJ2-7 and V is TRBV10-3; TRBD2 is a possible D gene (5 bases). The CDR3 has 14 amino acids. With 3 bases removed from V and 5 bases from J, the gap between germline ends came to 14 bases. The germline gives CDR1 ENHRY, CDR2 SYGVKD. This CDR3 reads CAISDPGIVNEQYF. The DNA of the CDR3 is TGTGCCATCAGTGATCCCGGGATCGTAAACGAGCAGTACTTC.

CDR3 coding DNA: TGTGCCAGCAGGCCTACTTTGGGGGACTATGGCTACACCTTC. Translating gives CASRPTLGDYGYTF. The chain has TRBV2 and TRBJ1-2; possible D gene TRBD1, 5 bases. V lost 6 bases to trimming and J lost 3 bases, with 14 bases between them. Looked up from germline, CDR1 is SNHLY and CDR2 is FYNNEI. This CDR3 region has 14 residues.

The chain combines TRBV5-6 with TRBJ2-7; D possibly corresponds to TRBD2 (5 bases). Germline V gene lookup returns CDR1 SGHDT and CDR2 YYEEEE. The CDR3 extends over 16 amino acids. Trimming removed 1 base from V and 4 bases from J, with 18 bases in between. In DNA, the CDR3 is TGTGCCAGCAGCTTGTACGGGGATTCCCCTGGGTACGAGCAGTACTTC. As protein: CASSLYGDSPGYEQYF. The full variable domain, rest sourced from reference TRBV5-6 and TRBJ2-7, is DAGVTQSPTHLIKTRGQQVTLRCSPKSGHDTVSWYQQALGQGPQFIFQYYEEEERQRGNFPDRFSGHQFPNYSSELNVNALLLGDSALYLCASSLYGDSPGYEQYFGPGTRLTVT.

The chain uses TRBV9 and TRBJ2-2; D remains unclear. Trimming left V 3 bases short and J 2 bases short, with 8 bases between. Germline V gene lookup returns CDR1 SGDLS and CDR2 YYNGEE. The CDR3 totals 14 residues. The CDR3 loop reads CASSGTANTGELFF. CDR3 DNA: TGTGCCAGCAGCGGGACGGCTAACACCGGGGAGCTGTTTTTT.

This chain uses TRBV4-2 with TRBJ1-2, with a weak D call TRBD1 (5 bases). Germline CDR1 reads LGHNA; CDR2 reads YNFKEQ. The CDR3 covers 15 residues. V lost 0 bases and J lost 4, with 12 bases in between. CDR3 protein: CASSQDSGASYGYTF. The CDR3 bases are TGTGCCAGCAGCCAAGATTCCGGGGCTAGCTATGGCTACACCTTC.

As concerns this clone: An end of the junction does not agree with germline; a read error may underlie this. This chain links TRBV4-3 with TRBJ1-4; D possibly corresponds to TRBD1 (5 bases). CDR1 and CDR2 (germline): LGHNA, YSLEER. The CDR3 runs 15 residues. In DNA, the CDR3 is TGCGCCAGCAGCCAGAGGGGAGCAACAAATGAAAAACTGTTTTTT. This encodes CASSQRGATNEKLFF.

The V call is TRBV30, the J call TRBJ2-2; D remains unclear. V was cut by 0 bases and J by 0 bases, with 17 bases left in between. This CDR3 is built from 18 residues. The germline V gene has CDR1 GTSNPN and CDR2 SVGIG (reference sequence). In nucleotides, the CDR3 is TGTGCCTGGAGTGTAATCCGGCAGACGCTCGCGAACACCGGGGAGCTGTTTTTT. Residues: CAWSVIRQTLANTGELFF.

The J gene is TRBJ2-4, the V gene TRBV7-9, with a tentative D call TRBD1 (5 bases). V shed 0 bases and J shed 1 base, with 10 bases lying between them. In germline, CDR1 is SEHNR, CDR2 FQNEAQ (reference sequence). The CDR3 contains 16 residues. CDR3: CASSLAQGLAKNIQYF. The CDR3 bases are TGTGCCAGCAGCTTAGCGCAGGGTTTGGCCAAAAACATTCAGTACTTC.

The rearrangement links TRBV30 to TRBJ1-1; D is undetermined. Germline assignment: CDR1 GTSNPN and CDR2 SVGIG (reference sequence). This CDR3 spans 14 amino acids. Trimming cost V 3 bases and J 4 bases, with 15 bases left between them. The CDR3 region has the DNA TGTGCCTGGAGCCGGGCCGCATTGTTCACTGAAGCTTTCTTT. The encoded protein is CAWSRAALFTEAFF.

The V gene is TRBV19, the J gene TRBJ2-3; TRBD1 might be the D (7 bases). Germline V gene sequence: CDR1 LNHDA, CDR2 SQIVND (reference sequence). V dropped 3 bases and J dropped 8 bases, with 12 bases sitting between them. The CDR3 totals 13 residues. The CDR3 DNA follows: TGTGCCAGTAGTATGGGCAGGGGGGCTACGCAGTATTTT. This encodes CASSMGRGATQYF.

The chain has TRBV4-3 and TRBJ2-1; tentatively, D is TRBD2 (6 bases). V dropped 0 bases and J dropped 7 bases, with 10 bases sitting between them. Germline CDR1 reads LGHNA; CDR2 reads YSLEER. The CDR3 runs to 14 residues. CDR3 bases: TGCGCCAGCAGCCAAGATATGGGGGGAAATGAGCAGTTCTTC. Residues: CASSQDMGGNEQFF.

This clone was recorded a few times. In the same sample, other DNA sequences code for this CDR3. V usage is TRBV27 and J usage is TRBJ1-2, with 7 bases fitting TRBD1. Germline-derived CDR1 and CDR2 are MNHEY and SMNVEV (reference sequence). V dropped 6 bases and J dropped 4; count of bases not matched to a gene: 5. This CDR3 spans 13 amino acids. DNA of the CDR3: TGTGCCAGCAGCTACAGGGGATCCTATGGCTACACCTTC. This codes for CASSYRGSYGYTF.

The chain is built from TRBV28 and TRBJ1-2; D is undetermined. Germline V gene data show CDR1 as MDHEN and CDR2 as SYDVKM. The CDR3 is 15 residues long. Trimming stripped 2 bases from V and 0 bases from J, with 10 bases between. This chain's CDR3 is CASSLDATSNYGYTF. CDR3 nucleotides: TGTGCCAGCAGTTTAGACGCGACATCTAACTATGGCTACACCTTC.

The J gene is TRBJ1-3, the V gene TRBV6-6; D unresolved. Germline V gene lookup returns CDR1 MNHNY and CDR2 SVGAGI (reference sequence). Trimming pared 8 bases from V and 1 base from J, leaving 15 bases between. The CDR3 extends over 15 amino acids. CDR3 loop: CASGLFGMSGNTIYF. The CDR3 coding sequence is TGTGCCAGCGGATTGTTCGGCATGTCTGGAAACACCATATATTTT.

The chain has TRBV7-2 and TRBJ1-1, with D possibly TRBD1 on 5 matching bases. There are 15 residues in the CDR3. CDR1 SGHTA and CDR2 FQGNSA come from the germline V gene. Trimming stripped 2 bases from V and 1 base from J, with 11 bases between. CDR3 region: CASSLMGTQNTEAFF. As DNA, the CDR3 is TGTGCCAGCAGCTTAATGGGGACGCAGAACACTGAAGCTTTCTTT.